This T cell receptor (beta chain) stems from a study of blood T cell repertoires in COVID-19. At the level of the study: Samples representing acute and convalescent COVID-19 were sourced from the United States, Italy and Spain. Sample material is recorded as cDNA or gDNA derived from T cells, B-cell-depleted T cells, or PBMCs.

The table lists this clone with a count of one. The CDR3 runs to 14 residues. Germline V gene sequence: CDR1 GTSNPN, CDR2 SVGIG (reference sequence). Deletions cut 2 bases from V and 6 bases from J, with 17 bases between. Authors' processing steps: Reference gene primer amplification yielded estimated nucleated cell counts. Here immunoSEQ multiplex PCR was the method, and the copy in TCRdb shows in-frame clones only, minus some. The V and J calls and the clone size are those of that table, but D and trimming were determined from the DNA. This table holds 250,000 to 400,000 clones, around 86% found once.

The chain uses TRBV30 and TRBJ2-7; the D gene is possibly TRBD2 (6 bases). This sequence was found in a man in his fifties with active or convalescent COVID-19. The sequenced sample was peripheral blood. CDR3 DNA sequence: TGTGCCTGGAGTAGGTCAGGGAGGTTAAGCGAGCAGTACTTC. It codes for CAWSRSGRLSEQYF.